These T cell receptor beta chains were read from a single sample in a study of human T cells and chemical hapten exposure. A single record per CDR3 protein comes from TCRdb applying MiXCR to the RACE reads. The sample holds about 190,000 distinct CDR3 sequences, around 25% seen once. The source was whole blood, collected in connection with sensitization to the hapten diphenylcyclopropenone (DPC). Receptors originate from a woman in her forties with alopecia areata. Some clones in this sample may be carry-over from other donors' samples. The CDR3 runs from the conserved cysteine through the conserved F or W. Fields, in order: J gene, V gene, D gene, clone size, CDR3 DNA, CDR3 protein. D genes are given only for firm matches. Expanded clones get a size class; other rows say once, few or many, or leave the size out.

>TRBJ2-4|TRBV6-2/TRBV6-3|NA|few
TGTGCCAGCAGCGCCGGAGCCAAAAACATTCAGTACTTC
CASSAGAKNIQYF
>TRBJ1-3|TRBV28|TRBD1|NA
TGTGCCAGCAGTTTAATGACAGGGATGAGCTCTGGAAACACCATATATTTT
CASSLMTGMSSGNTIYF
>TRBJ2-5|TRBV5-1|TRBD1|NA
TGCGCCAGCAGCTTGGGACAGGGGGCCCGGGAGACCCAGTACTTC
CASSLGQGARETQYF
>TRBJ2-5|TRBV5-1|TRBD2|many
TGCGCCAGCAGCGGGGGGGGACTACCTCAAGAGACCCAGTACTTC
CASSGGGLPQETQYF
>TRBJ2-3|TRBV12-3/TRBV12-4|NA|few
TGTGCCAGCAGTTTAGGAAGGGGTGCGTATTTT
CASSLGRGAYF
>TRBJ2-1|TRBV7-2|TRBD1|once
TGTGCCAGCAGTTCCGGACAGGGGGCCTATGAGCAGTTCTTC
CASSSGQGAYEQFF
>TRBJ2-1|TRBV20-1|NA|NA
TGCAGTGCTAGAGATGGGGTAAGGGTGGTTAGTGAGCAGTTCTTC
CSARDGVRVVSEQFF
>TRBJ2-7|TRBV27|NA|NA
TGTGCCAGCAGTTCCCTACGGGCCTACGAGCAGTACTTC
CASSSLRAYEQYF
>TRBJ1-2|TRBV12-3/TRBV12-4|NA|NA
TGTGCCAGCAGTCTACTAGAGGGAGAAGGCTACACCTTC
CASSLLEGEGYTF
>TRBJ2-3|TRBV15|NA|few
TGTGCCACCAGCGGAGACAGGGGAGGGGGCACAGATACGCAGTATTTT
CATSGDRGGGTDTQYF
>TRBJ1-1|TRBV28|NA|NA
TGTGCCAGCACCCAGGCGGCCCGAGCTTTCTTT
CASTQAARAFF
>TRBJ1-5|TRBV6-5|TRBD1|NA
TGTGCCAGCAGGGTTGGACAGGGGGCGACTCAGCCCCAGCATTTT
CASRVGQGATQPQHF
>TRBJ1-2|TRBV28|NA|few
TGTGCCAGCAGTTTAAGGCAGGCGGGTGGCTACACCTTC
CASSLRQAGGYTF
>TRBJ2-5|TRBV10-3|TRBD1|NA
TGTGCCATCAAGGGACAGGGGGCAGGAGAGACCCAGTACTTC
CAIKGQGAGETQYF
>TRBJ1-1|TRBV6-6|TRBD1|NA
TGTGCCAGCAGTGCCGGGACAGGGGATTTAGCAGCTTTCTTT
CASSAGTGDLAAFF
>TRBJ2-2|TRBV4-2|TRBD1|NA
TGTGCCAGCAGCCTCGTAGACAGGGGGCATGCCGGGGAGCTGTTTTTT
CASSLVDRGHAGELFF
>TRBJ2-3|TRBV10-3|TRBD2|NA
TGTGCCATCAGTGGCGGACTAGCGGGAGTGGATACGCAGTATTTT
CAISGGLAGVDTQYF
>TRBJ2-7|TRBV9|NA|NA
TGTGCCAGCAGCGTAGCCGGAGGGGGGGTTCCCTACGAGCAGTACTTC
CASSVAGGGVPYEQYF
>TRBJ1-5|TRBV6-2/TRBV6-3|TRBD1|few
TGTGCCAGCAGTTACTCGAGGGGACAGGGTGGAAATCAGCCCCAGCATTTT
CASSYSRGQGGNQPQHF
>TRBJ1-1|TRBV7-9|NA|few
TGTGCCAGCAGCTTAGGGAGGAGGGCGACAAGGGAAGGGACTTTCTTT
CASSLGRRATREGTFF
>TRBJ2-1|TRBV28|NA|few
TGTGCCAGCAGTTTCTCCGGATACAATGAGCAGTTCTTC
CASSFSGYNEQFF
>TRBJ2-5|TRBV27|NA|many
TGTGCCAGCAGTTGGGCGGGTTCTCTGGAGACCCAGTACTTC
CASSWAGSLETQYF
>TRBJ1-3|TRBV18|NA|few
TGTGCCAGCTCAGACAGGCCGAGCTCTGGAAACACCATATATTTT
CASSDRPSSGNTIYF
>TRBJ2-3|TRBV4-1|NA|NA
TGCGCCAGCAGCCAAGATTCCCTCCCAGATACGCAGTATTTT
CASSQDSLPDTQYF
>TRBJ1-6|TRBV10-3|NA|NA
TGTGCCATCACGGTGGACAGATATAATTCACCCCTCCACTTT
CAITVDRYNSPLHF
>TRBJ2-7|TRBV12-3/TRBV12-4|NA|NA
TGTGCCAGCAGCAGGGGGGTTCAGTCCTACGAGCAGTACTTC
CASSRGVQSYEQYF
>TRBJ2-7|TRBV27|TRBD1|few
TGTGCCAGCAGTTCGACAGGGGGCTACGAGCAGTACTTC
CASSSTGGYEQYF
>TRBJ1-2|TRBV6-5|TRBD1|NA
TGTGCCAGCAGTTACGTCCGACAGGGAGGGTATGGCTACACCTTC
CASSYVRQGGYGYTF
>TRBJ2-7|TRBV10-3|TRBD2|NA
TGTGCCATAGGGACTAGCGGGAGGGGAAACTCCTACGAGCAGTACTTC
CAIGTSGRGNSYEQYF
>TRBJ2-4|TRBV9|TRBD2|few
TGTGCCAGCAGCGTAGCTACACAGCGGGAGGGAGATTTAGCCAAAAACATTCAGTACTTC
CASSVATQREGDLAKNIQYF
>TRBJ1-5|TRBV20-1|NA|NA
TGCAGTGCTAGCAGGGAGGATCAGCCCCAGCATTTT
CSASREDQPQHF